The rows below give T cell receptor beta chains drawn from one sample of a study of blood T cell repertoires in COVID-19. Assay used: immunoSEQ multiplex PCR; TCRdb lists only in-frame clones, some missing. The sample contains 130,000 to 150,000 clones, around 81% of which appear only once. The sequencing sample was made of peripheral blood. The source of these receptors is a human donor in a cohort sampled during active COVID-19. CDR3s include the opening cysteine and the closing phenylalanine or tryptophan. Each record gives: D gene, J gene, clone size, V gene, CDR3 protein, CDR3 DNA. D genes are given only for firm matches. Clone sizes are given selectively: once, few, many, or a class where the clone is expanded.

D gene: TRBD2
J gene: TRBJ2-1
clone size: NA
V gene: TRBV25-1
CDR3 protein: CASSQPSGANNEQFF
CDR3 DNA: TGTGCCAGCAGTCAACCTAGCGGGGCTAACAATGAGCAGTTCTTC

D gene: NA
J gene: TRBJ2-7
clone size: NA
V gene: TRBV2
CDR3 protein: CASSEGRTYEQYF
CDR3 DNA: TGTGCCAGCAGTGAAGGCAGGACCTACGAGCAGTACTTC

D gene: TRBD2
J gene: TRBJ2-7
clone size: NA
V gene: TRBV27
CDR3 protein: CASRNQAGGNYEQYF
CDR3 DNA: TGTGCCAGCAGAAACCAAGCGGGAGGTAACTACGAGCAGTACTTC

D gene: TRBD2
J gene: TRBJ2-7
clone size: NA
V gene: TRBV6-1
CDR3 protein: CASSEASGLAGRAYEQYF
CDR3 DNA: TGTGCCAGCAGTGAAGCCTCGGGGCTAGCGGGAAGAGCCTACGAGCAGTACTTC

D gene: TRBD2
J gene: TRBJ2-1
clone size: few
V gene: TRBV18
CDR3 protein: CASSPSGLAGAKGNEQFF
CDR3 DNA: TGTGCCAGCTCACCTAGCGGACTAGCGGGAGCGAAGGGCAATGAGCAGTTCTTC

D gene: TRBD1
J gene: TRBJ2-1
clone size: NA
V gene: TRBV5-1
CDR3 protein: CASSLTGAGDEQFF
CDR3 DNA: TGCGCCAGCAGCTTAACAGGGGCAGGGGATGAGCAGTTCTTC

D gene: NA
J gene: TRBJ1-5
clone size: NA
V gene: TRBV5-1
CDR3 protein: CASSKDGTGQPQHF
CDR3 DNA: TGCGCCAGCAGCAAGGACGGAACGGGGCAGCCCCAGCATTTT

D gene: NA
J gene: TRBJ2-7
clone size: NA
V gene: TRBV21-1
CDR3 protein: CASSPKAPGYHSPSYEQYF
CDR3 DNA: TGTGCCAGCAGCCCTAAGGCCCCAGGGTATCACAGCCCATCCTACGAGCAGTACTTC

D gene: TRBD1
J gene: TRBJ1-4
clone size: NA
V gene: TRBV27
CDR3 protein: CASSLSWTGGVTNEKLFF
CDR3 DNA: TGTGCCAGCAGTTTATCTTGGACAGGGGGAGTGACTAATGAAAAACTGTTTTTT

D gene: TRBD2
J gene: TRBJ2-1
clone size: NA
V gene: TRBV7-9
CDR3 protein: CASSAGLAGGRSYNEQFF
CDR3 DNA: TGTGCCAGCAGCGCAGGACTAGCGGGAGGGAGATCCTACAATGAGCAGTTCTTC

D gene: TRBD2
J gene: TRBJ2-1
clone size: once
V gene: TRBV27
CDR3 protein: CTSRNSGRSNNEQFF
CDR3 DNA: TGTACCAGCAGAAATAGCGGGAGGTCGAACAATGAGCAGTTCTTC

D gene: TRBD1
J gene: TRBJ2-2
clone size: NA
V gene: TRBV6-6
CDR3 protein: CASGNTGGSSTGELFF
CDR3 DNA: TGTGCCAGCGGGAACACAGGGGGCTCGTCGACCGGGGAGCTGTTTTTT

D gene: NA
J gene: TRBJ2-7
clone size: few
V gene: TRBV7-9
CDR3 protein: CASTAGQTTYYEQYF
CDR3 DNA: TGTGCCAGCACCGCAGGACAGACTACTTATTACGAGCAGTACTTC

D gene: TRBD2
J gene: TRBJ2-3
clone size: NA
V gene: TRBV6-2/TRBV6-3
CDR3 protein: CASSYSRTSVRGTDTQYF
CDR3 DNA: TGTGCCAGCAGTTACTCGCGGACTAGCGTCCGAGGTACAGATACGCAGTATTTT

D gene: TRBD1
J gene: TRBJ1-2
clone size: few
V gene: TRBV28
CDR3 protein: CASSFYRGFEGYGYTF
CDR3 DNA: TGTGCCAGCAGTTTTTACAGGGGATTTGAGGGCTATGGCTACACCTTC

D gene: NA
J gene: TRBJ2-7
clone size: once
V gene: TRBV28
CDR3 protein: CASSYSNSYEQYF
CDR3 DNA: TGTGCCAGCAGTTACTCAAACTCCTACGAGCAGTACTTC